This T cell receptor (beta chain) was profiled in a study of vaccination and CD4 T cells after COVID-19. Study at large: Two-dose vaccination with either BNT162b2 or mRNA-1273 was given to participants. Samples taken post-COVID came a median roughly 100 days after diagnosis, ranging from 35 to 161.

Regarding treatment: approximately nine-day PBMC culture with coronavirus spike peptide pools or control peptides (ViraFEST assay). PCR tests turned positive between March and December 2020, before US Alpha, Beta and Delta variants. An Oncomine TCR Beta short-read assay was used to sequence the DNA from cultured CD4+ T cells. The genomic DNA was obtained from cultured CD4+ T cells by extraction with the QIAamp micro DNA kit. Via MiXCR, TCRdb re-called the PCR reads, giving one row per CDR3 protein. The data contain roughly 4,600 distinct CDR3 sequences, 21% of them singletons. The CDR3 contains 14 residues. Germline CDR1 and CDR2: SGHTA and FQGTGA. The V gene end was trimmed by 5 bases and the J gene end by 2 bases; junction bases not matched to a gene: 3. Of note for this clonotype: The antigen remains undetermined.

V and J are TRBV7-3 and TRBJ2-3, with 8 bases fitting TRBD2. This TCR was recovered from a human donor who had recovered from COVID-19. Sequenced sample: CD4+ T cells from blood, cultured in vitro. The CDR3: CASSRGGPTDTQYF. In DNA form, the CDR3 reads TGTGCCAGCAGCCGCGGGGGGCCCACAGATACGCAGTATTTT.